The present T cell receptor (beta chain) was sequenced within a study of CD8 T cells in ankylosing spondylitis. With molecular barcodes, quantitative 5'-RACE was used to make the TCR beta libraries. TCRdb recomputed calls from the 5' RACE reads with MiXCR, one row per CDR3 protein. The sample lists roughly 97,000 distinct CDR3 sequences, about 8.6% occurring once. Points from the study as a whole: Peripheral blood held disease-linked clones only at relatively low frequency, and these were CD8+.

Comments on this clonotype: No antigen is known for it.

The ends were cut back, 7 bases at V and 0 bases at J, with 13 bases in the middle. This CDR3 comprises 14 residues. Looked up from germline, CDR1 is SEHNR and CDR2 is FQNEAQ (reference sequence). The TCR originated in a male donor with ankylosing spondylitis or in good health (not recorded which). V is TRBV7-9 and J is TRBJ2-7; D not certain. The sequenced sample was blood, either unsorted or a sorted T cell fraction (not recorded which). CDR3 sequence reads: CASTLAFGSYEQYF. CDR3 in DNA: TGTGCCAGCACCCTGGCATTCGGCTCCTACGAGCAGTACTTC.